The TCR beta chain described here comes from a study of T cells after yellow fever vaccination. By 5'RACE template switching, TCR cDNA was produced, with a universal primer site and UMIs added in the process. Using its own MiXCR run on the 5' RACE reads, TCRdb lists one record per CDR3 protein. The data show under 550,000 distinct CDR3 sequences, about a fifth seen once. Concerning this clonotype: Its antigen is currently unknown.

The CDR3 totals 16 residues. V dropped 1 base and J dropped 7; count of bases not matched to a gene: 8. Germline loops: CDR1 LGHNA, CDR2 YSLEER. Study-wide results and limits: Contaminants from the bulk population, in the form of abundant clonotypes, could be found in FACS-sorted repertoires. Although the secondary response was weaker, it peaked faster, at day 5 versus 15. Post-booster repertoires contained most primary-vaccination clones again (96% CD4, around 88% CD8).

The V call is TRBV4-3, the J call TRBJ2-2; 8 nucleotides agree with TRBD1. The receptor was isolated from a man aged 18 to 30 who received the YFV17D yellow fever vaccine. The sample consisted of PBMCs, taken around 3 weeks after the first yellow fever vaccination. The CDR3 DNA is TGCGCCAGCAGCCAAGTCGCCGGACAGGGTGTCGGGGAGCTGTTTTTT. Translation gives CASSQVAGQGVGELFF.